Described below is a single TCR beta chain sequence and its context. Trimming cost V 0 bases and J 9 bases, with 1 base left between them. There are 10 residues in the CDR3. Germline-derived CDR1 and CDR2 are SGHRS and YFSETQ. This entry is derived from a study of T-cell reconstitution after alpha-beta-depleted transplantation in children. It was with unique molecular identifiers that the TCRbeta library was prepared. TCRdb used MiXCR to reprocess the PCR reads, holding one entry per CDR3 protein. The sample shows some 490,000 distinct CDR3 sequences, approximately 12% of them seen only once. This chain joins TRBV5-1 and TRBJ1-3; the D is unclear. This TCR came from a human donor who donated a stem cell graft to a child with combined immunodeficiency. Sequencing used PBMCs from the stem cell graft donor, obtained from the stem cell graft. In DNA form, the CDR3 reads TGCGCCAGCAGCTTGGCCACCATATATTTT. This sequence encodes CASSLATIYF.